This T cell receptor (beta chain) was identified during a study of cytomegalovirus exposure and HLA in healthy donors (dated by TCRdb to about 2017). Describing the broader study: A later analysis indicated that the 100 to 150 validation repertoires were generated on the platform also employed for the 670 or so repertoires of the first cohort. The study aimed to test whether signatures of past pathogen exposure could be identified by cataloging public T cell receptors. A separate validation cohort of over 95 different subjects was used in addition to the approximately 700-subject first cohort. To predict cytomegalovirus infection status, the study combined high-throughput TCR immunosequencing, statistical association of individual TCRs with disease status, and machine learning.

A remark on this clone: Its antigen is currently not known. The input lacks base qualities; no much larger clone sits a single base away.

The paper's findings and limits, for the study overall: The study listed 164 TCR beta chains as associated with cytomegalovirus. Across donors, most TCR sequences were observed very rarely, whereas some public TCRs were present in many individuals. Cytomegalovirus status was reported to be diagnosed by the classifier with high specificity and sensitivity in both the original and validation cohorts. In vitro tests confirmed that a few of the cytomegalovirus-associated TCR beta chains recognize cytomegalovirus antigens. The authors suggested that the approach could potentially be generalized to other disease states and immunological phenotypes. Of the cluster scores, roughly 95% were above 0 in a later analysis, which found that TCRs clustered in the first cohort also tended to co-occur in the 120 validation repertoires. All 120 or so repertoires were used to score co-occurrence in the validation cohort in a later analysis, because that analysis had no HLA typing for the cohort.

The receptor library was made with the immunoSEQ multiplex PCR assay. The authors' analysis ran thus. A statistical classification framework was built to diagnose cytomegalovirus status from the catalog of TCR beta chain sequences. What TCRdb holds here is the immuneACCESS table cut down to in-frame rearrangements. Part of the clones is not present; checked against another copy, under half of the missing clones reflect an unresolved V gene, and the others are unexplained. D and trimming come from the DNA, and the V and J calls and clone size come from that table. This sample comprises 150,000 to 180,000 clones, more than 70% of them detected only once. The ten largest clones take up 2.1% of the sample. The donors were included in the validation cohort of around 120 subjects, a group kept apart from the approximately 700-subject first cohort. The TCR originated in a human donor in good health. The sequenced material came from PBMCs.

DNA sequence: TGTGCCAGCAGCTTAGCTCGGGACAGTTTCTATAATTCACCCCTCCACTTT. Its product reads: CASSLARDSFYNSPLHF. The chain is encoded by TRBV7-9 joined to TRBJ1-6; a stretch of 7 junction bases matches TRBD1. The CDR3 measures 17 amino acids from cysteine to phenylalanine. Only CDR3 DNA is held: 51 bases, read in frame from base 1. Trimming leaves V shorter by 0 bases and J shorter by 3 bases, with the junction holding 5 bases beyond the gene matches. Based on the germline V gene (reference sequence), the CDR1 and CDR2 sequences are SEHNR and FQNEAQ.